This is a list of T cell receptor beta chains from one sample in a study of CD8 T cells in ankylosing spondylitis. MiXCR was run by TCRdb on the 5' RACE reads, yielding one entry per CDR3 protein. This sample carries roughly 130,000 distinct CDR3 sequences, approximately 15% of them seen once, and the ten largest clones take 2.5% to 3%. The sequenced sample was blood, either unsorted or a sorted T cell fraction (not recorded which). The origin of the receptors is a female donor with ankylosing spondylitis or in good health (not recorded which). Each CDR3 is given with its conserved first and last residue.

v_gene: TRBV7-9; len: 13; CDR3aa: CASQGQSNEKLFF
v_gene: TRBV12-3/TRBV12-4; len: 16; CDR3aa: CASTLFASGDTGELFF
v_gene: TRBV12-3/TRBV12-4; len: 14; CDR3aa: CASSLDRFQETQYF
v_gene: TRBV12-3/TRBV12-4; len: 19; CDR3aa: CASIRGTSGILSNGNTQYF
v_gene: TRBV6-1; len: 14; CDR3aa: CASSGRLGRETQYF
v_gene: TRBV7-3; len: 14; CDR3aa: CASSLGQNTGELFF
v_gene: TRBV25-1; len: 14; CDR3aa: CATRRTARNTEAFF
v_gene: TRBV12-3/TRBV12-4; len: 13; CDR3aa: CASSLFGRDEQFF
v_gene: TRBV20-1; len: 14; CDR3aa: CSARVRSGANVLTF
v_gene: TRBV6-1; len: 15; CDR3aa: CASSESTVMNTEAFF
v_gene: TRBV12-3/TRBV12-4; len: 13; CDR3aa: CASSFGPLYGYTF
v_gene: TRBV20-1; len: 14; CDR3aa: CSARGGQSPDTQYF
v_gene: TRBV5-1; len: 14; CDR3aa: CASSFAREFGELFF
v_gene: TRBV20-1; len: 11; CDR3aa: CSARLNTEAFF
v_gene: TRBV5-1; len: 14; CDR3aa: CASSKAGETGELFF
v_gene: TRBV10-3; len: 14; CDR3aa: CAIRGTGDNQPQHF
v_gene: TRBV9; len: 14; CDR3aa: CASSSTGGPHEQYF
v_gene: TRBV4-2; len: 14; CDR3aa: CASSQEGTEGEQFF
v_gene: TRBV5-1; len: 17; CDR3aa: CASSFLLLALYPGELFF
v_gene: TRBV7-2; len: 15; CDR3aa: CASSSRGGLTDTQYF
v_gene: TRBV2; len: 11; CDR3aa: CASSGDSEQYF
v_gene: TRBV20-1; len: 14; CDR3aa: CSARDRSFSETQYF
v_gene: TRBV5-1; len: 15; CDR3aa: CASSLGQVVNYGYTF
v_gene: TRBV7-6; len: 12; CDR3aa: CASAWHTGELFF
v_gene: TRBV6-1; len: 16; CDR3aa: CATSTDSGTKVEKLFF
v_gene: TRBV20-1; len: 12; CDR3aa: CATVGTNYGYTF
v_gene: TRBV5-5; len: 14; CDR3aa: CASSLPGLNQPQHF
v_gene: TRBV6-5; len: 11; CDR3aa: CASSHGYTQYF
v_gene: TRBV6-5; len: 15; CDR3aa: CASSLAALLYDEQFF
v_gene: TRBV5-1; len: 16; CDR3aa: CASRHTGYSGANVLTF
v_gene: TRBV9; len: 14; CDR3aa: CASSASGGGDTQYF
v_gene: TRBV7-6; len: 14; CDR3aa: CASSRTGPSYEQYF
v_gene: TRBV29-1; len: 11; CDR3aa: CSADRATEAFF
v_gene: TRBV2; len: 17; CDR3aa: CAIISKDRTGRAYEQYF
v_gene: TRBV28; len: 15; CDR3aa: CASSTGQIAKNIQYF
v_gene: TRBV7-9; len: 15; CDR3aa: CACSLGTQVAETQYF
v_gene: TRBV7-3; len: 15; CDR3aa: CASSLASGGPGELFF
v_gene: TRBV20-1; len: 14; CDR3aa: CSLYREPGTNEQFF
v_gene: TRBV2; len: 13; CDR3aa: CASTRRGFYEQYF
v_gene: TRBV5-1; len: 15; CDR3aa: CASSLKVGPTDTQYF
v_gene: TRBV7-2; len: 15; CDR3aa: CASSLGGQGANGYTF
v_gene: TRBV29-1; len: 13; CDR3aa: CSVADGGKYEQYF
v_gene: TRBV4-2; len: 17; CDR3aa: CASNPSRGTDLNTEAFF